The 4 T cell receptor beta chains presented below share a single source sample, sequenced in a study of human T cells and chemical hapten exposure. Time point: patch test 2, 6 weeks after DPC sensitization. The treatment was: therapeutic diphenylcyclopropenone sensitization with weekly scalp DPC. TCRdb independently ran MiXCR on the RACE reads; one entry per CDR3 protein. The table lists tens of thousands of distinct CDR3 sequences, approximately 7% of them singletons. The material sequenced was whole blood, taken in connection with sensitization to the hapten diphenylcyclopropenone (DPC). The source is a woman younger than 45 with alopecia areata. Some clones in this sample may be carry-over from other donors' samples.

A few counts support this clonotype. This chain links TRBV5-4 with TRBJ2-1; D possibly corresponds to TRBD2 (7 bases). Per germline, CDR1 SGHNT and CDR2 YYREEE (reference sequence). The CDR3 length is 17 residues. Trimming took 4 bases from V and 1 from J, leaving 18 bases between them. This chain's CDR3 is CASSPATGRGSYNEQFF. The CDR3 nucleotides are TGTGCCAGCAGCCCGGCTACAGGGCGGGGGTCCTACAATGAGCAGTTCTTC.

V usage is TRBV5-1 and J usage is TRBJ2-3; D not resolved. Trimming stripped 1 base from V and 2 bases from J, with 11 bases between. The V gene's germline CDR1 is SGHRS and CDR2 YFSETQ. CDR3 length equals 15 residues. CDR3 DNA: TGCGCCAGCAGCTTGTCCTCAGGTTCCACAGATACGCAGTATTTT. Translating it yields CASSLSSGSTDTQYF.

This chain connects TRBV19 to TRBJ1-1; tentative D call: TRBD1 (5 bases). The CDR3 extends over 15 amino acids. The V gene's germline CDR1 is LNHDA and CDR2 SQIVND (reference sequence). V was pared by 3 bases and J by 4 bases, with 15 bases between. The CDR3 sequence: CASSMISLGTTEAFF. Written as DNA, the CDR3 is TGTGCCAGTAGTATGATAAGCCTGGGGACCACTGAAGCTTTCTTT. Combining the CDR3 with reference TRBV19 and TRBJ1-1 gives the whole variable domain DGGITQSPKYLFRKEGQNVTLSCEQNLNHDAMYWYRQDPGQGLRLIYYSQIVNDFQKGDIAEGYSVSREKKESFPLTVTSAQKNPTAFYLCASSMISLGTTEAFFGQGTRLTVV.

This clonotype was observed a few times. The chain is built from TRBV12-3 or TRBV12-4 and TRBJ2-6; no reliable D call. This CDR3 region has 17 residues. The V gene lost 4 bases and the J gene lost 0 bases, with 13 bases spanning the gap. Here the CDR3 reads CASSYGRIGSGANVLTF. The CDR3, as DNA: TGTGCCAGCAGTTACGGCAGGATCGGCTCTGGGGCCAACGTCCTGACTTTC.